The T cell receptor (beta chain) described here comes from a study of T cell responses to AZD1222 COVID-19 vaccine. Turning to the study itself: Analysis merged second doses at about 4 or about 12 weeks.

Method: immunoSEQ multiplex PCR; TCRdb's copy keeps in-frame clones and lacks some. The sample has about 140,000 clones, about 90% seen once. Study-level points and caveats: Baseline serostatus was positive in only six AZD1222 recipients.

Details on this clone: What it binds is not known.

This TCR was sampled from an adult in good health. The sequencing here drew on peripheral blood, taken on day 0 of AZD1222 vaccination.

The DNA for the CDR3 is TGTGCCAGCAGTTTTTCGTCATCAGGGGCCGGGCAGTTCTTC. Translation gives CASSFSSSGAGQFF. This chain connects TRBV27 to TRBJ2-1; a weak D match, TRBD1 (6 bases). V gave up 3 bases and J gave up 12 bases, with 18 bases separating them. In germline, CDR1 is MNHEY, CDR2 SMNVEV (reference sequence). This CDR3 contains 14 residues.